This T cell receptor (beta chain) was captured in a study of T cell responses to AZD1222 COVID-19 vaccine. Study-wide results and limits: Sampling that yielded the repertoires occurred only after the peak T cell response. Donors skewed white British and female; clonal diversity was possibly underestimated.

Generated by immunoSEQ multiplex PCR, the TCRdb table keeps only in-frame clones and is missing some. The table records 100,000 or so clones, roughly 86% of them present only once. A word on this clone: Antigen: not known.

Per the germline V gene, CDR1 is LGHNA and CDR2 is YSLEER. The CDR3 totals 15 residues. With 0 bases removed from V and 5 bases from J, the gap between germline ends came to 14 bases. This sample comprised peripheral blood, obtained 28 days after the second AZD1222 dose. The chain carries TRBV4-3 and TRBJ2-7; D is ambiguous. This receptor was obtained from an adult who received the AZD1222 COVID-19 vaccine. The CDR3 nucleotides read TGCGCCAGCAGCCAAGATAGGACGTTGAGCCACGAGCAGTACTTC. It encodes CASSQDRTLSHEQYF.